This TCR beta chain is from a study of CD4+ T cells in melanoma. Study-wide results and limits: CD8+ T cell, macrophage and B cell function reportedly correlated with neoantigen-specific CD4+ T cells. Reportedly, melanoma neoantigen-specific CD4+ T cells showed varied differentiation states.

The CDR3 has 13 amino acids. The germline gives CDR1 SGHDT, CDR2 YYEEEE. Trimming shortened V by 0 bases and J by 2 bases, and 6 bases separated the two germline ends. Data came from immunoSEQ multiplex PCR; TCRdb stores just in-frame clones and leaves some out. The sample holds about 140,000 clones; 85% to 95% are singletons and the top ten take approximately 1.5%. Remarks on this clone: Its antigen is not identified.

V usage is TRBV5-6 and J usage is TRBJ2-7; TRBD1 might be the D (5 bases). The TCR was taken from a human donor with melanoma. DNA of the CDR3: TGTGCCAGCAGCTTGGCAGGGACCTACGAGCAGTACTTC. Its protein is CASSLAGTYEQYF.